The sequence of this T cell receptor (beta chain) was determined in a study of T cells in Graves' hyperthyroidism and ophthalmopathy. Study details: Peripheral blood collection took place at initial diagnosis, before any treatment.

With respect to this clonotype: Its antigen is not identified.

Germline CDR1 SGHTA, CDR2 FQGTGA. The J segment lost 9 bases and the V segment lost 5 bases, leaving 17 bases of the junction unmatched. This CDR3 contains 19 residues. The TCR beta CDR3 regions underwent amplification using RNA transcripts as the source. Using the HTBI primer set, a first-round RT-PCR was run on the TCR CDR3. Each CDR3 protein gets one entry after TCRdb re-called the multiplex PCR reads with MiXCR. The table shows a few hundred thousand distinct CDR3 sequences, with approximately 17% occurring only once. Whole-study results and caveats: The model identified upcoming ophthalmopathy a median about 6.5 months ahead of onset.

The chain employs TRBV7-3 and TRBJ2-1; 15 bases match TRBD2. Sequencing used blood. This TCR came from a man younger than 35 with Graves' ophthalmopathy. The CDR3 region has the DNA TGTGCCAGCAGCCCGGCACGATCCGGGACTAGCGGGGGGCGGGGTGAGCAGTTCTTC. It translates to CASSPARSGTSGGRGEQFF.